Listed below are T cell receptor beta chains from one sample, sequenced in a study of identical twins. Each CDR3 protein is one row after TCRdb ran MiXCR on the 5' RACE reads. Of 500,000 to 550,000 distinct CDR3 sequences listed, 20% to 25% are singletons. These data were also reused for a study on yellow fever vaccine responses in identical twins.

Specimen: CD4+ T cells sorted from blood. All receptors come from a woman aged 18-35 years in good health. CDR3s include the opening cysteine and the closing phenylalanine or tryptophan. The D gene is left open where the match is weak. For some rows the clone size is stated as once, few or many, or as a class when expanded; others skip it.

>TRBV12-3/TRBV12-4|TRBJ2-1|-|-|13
CPSSRDVHNEQFF
TGTCCCAGCAGCCGGGACGTGCACAATGAGCAGTTCTTC
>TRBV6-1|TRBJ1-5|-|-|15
CASSVGQTNNQPQHF
TGTGCCAGCAGTGTAGGTCAGACGAACAATCAGCCCCAGCATTTT
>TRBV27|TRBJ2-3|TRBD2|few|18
CASSTTSGRATSTDTQYF
TGTGCCAGCAGTACGACTAGCGGGAGGGCCACAAGCACAGATACGCAGTATTTT
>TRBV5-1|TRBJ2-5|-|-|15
CASSLGSQVAETQYF
TGCGCCAGCAGCTTGGGATCCCAGGTAGCAGAGACCCAGTACTTC
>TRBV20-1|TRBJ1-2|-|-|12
CSARSPGGGYTF
TGCAGTGCTAGGAGTCCAGGCGGGGGCTACACCTTC
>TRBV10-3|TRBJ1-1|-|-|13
CAIRTPGDTEAFF
TGTGCCATCAGAACACCGGGGGACACTGAAGCTTTCTTT
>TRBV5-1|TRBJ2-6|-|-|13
CASAPTGANVLTF
TGCGCCAGCGCCCCTACTGGGGCCAACGTCCTGACTTTC
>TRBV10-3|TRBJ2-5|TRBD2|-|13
CAISQRGQETQYF
TGTGCCATCAGCCAGCGGGGTCAAGAGACCCAGTACTTC
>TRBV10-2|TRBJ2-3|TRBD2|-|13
CASRGLAGEPQYF
TGCGCCAGCAGAGGACTAGCGGGAGAACCGCAGTATTTT
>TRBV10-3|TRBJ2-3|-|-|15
CAISDPRQDTDTQYF
TGTGCCATCAGTGATCCCCGGCAGGACACAGATACGCAGTATTTT
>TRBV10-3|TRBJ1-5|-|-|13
CAISEGDNQPQHF
TGTGCCATCAGTGAGGGGGACAATCAGCCCCAGCATTTT
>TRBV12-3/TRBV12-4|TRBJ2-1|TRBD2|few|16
CASSSDGTSGSHEQFF
TGTGCCAGCAGTTCCGACGGGACTAGCGGGAGCCATGAGCAGTTCTTC
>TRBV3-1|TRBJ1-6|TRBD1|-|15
CASSRGQSLNSPLHF
TGTGCCAGCAGCCGGGGACAGAGCCTGAATTCACCCCTCCACTTT
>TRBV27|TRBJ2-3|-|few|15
CASSSWQGSTDTQYF
TGTGCCAGCAGTTCGTGGCAGGGCAGCACAGATACGCAGTATTTT
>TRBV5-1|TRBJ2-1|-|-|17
CASSLTPLGNSYNEQFF
TGCGCCAGCAGCTTGACCCCACTAGGGAACTCCTACAATGAGCAGTTCTTC
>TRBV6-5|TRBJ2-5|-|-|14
CASSYSFREETQYF
TGTGCCAGCAGTTACTCGTTCAGGGAAGAGACCCAGTACTTC
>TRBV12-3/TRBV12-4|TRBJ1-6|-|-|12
CASSWGGPPLHF
TGTGCCAGCAGTTGGGGGGGGCCACCCCTCCACTTT
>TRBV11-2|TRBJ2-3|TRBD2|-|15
CASSFVSGNTDTQYF
TGTGCCAGCAGCTTCGTGAGCGGGAACACAGATACGCAGTATTTT
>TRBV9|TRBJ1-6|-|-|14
CASSANTGNSPLHF
TGTGCCAGCAGCGCTAACACAGGGAATTCACCCCTCCACTTT
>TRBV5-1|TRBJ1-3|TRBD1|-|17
CASSSGDSSFSGNTIYF
TGCGCCAGCAGCTCAGGGGACAGTTCCTTCTCTGGAAACACCATATATTTT
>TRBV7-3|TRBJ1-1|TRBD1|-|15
CASSLMAGGKAEAFF
TGTGCCAGCAGCTTAATGGCAGGGGGCAAGGCTGAAGCTTTCTTT
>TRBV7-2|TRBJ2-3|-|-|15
CASSLLPPGRDTQYF
TGTGCCAGCAGCTTACTCCCACCCGGGAGAGATACGCAGTATTTT
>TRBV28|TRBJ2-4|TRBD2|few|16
CASSLWGGGAKNIQYF
TGTGCCAGCAGTTTATGGGGCGGGGGGGCCAAAAACATTCAGTACTTC
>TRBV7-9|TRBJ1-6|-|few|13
CASMGAAGSPLHF
TGTGCCAGCATGGGGGCCGCGGGTTCACCCCTCCACTTT
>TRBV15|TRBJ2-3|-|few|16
CATSRASGSVSDTQYF
TGTGCCACCAGCAGAGCAAGCGGGTCGGTATCAGATACGCAGTATTTT
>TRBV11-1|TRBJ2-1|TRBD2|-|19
CASSSTGLALSSGGNEQFF
TGTGCCAGCAGCTCTACCGGACTAGCGTTATCGAGTGGAGGCAATGAGCAGTTCTTC
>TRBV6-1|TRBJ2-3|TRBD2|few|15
CASSSGGAGEDTQYF
TGTGCCAGCAGTAGCGGGGGGGCCGGGGAAGATACGCAGTATTTT
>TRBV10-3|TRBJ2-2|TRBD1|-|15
CAIGGQGAETGELFF
TGTGCCATCGGTGGGCAGGGGGCGGAGACCGGGGAGCTGTTTTTT
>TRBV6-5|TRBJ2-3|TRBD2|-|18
CASSYSSPSGGATDTQYF
TGTGCCAGCAGTTACTCGAGTCCTAGCGGGGGGGCCACAGATACGCAGTATTTT
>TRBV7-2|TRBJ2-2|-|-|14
CASSLNLGTGELFF
TGTGCCAGCAGCCTAAACTTGGGCACCGGGGAGCTGTTTTTT
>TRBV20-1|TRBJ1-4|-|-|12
CSASHQGRKLFF
TGCAGTGCTAGCCACCAGGGGCGGAAACTGTTTTTT
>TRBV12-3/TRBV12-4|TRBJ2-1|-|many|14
CASSNRDGYNEQFF
TGTGCCAGCAGTAACCGGGACGGCTACAATGAGCAGTTCTTC
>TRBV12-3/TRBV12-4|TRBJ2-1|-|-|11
CASTRYDEQFF
TGTGCCAGCACTAGGTACGATGAGCAGTTCTTC
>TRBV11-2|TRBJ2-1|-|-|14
CASSPGIKYNEQFF
TGTGCCAGCAGCCCGGGTATCAAATACAATGAGCAGTTCTTC
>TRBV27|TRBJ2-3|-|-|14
CASSLRRAVDTQYF
TGTGCCAGCAGTTTACGAAGGGCGGTAGATACGCAGTATTTT
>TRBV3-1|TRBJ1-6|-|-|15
CASSRIPAGDSPLHF
TGTGCCAGCAGCCGGATACCAGCAGGAGATTCACCCCTCCACTTT